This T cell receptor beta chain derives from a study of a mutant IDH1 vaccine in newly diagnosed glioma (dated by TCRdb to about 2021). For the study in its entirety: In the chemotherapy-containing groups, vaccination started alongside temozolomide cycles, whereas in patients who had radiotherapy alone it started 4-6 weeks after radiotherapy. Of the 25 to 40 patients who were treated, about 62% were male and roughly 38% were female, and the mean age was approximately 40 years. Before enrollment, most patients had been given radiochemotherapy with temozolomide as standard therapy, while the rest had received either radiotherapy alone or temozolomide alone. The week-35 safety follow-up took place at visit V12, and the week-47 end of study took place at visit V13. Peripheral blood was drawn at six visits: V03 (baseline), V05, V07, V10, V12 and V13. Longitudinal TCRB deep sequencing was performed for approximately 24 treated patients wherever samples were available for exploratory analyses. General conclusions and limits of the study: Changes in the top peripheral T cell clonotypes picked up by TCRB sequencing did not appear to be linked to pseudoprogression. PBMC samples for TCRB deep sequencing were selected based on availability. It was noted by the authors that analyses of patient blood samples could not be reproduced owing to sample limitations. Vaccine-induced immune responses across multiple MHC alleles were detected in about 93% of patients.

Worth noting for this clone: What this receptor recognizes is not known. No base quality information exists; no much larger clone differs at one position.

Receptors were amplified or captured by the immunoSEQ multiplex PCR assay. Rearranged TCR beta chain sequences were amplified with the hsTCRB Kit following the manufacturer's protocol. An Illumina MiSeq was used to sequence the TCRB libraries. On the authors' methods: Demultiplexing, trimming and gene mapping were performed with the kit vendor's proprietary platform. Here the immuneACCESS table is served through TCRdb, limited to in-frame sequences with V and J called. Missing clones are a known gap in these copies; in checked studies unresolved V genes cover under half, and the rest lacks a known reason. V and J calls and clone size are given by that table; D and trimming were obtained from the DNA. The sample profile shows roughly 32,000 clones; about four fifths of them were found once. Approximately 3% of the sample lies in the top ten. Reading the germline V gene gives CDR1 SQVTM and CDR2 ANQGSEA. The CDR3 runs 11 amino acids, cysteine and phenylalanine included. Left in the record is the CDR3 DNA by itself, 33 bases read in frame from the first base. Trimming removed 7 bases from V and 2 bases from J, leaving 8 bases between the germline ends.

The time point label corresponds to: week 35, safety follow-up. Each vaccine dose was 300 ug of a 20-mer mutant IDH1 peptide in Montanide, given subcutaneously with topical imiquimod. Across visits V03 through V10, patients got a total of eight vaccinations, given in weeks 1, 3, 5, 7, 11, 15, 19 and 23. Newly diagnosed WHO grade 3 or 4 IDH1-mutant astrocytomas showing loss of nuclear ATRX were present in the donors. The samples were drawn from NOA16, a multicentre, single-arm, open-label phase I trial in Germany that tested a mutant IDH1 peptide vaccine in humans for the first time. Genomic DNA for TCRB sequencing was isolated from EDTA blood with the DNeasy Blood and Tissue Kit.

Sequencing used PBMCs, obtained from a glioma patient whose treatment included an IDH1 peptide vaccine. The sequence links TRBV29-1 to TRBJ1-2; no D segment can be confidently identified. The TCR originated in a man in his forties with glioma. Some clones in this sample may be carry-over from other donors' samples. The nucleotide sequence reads TGCAGCGGGGAACTGAACTATGGCTACACCTTC. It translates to CSGELNYGYTF.